This T cell receptor (beta chain) was profiled in a study of beta chain features in type 1 diabetes (dated by TCRdb to between 2018 and 2020). The study in broad terms: No differences in mean age, gender distribution, total cell number or subset yield were found between patients and healthy donors. Regulatory and stem cell-like memory subsets were isolated from only 8 patients and roughly eight healthy donors, whereas naive and central memory subsets came from all 30 or so donors. A total of 90 million to 120 million sorted cells were examined across all samples, and a strong correlation was observed between cell number per subset and RNA yield. The study compared the TCRB repertoires of sorted circulating CD4+ T cell subsets in recently diagnosed type 1 diabetes patients with those in matched healthy donors.

What the study reported, not specific to this receptor: At VDJ recombination sites, patients with type 1 diabetes made fewer insertions and deleted more nucleotides, a pattern implying thymic rearrangement abnormalities. Because small numbers of individuals were included in the HLA sub-analyses, any influence of HLA type on TCRB rearrangement was left unresolved. Naive, central memory and regulatory TCRB repertoires appeared to be more similar among patients than among healthy donors. PCR may preferentially amplify shorter templates, but because patient and control samples were amplified and corrected together, any resulting skew would affect both groups equally. Because cDNA was sequenced instead of genomic DNA, activated cells with high expression could be over-represented, although the groups did not differ in activation or CD3 levels. A moderate but significant shortening of TCRB CDR3 length was observed in type 1 diabetes patients in all four CD4+ subsets.

The High Capacity cDNA Reverse Transcription Kit was used to reverse transcribe all of the isolated RNA, meaning that expressed TCRB transcripts were what got sequenced. Deep immunoSEQ sequencing was performed on naive, central memory and regulatory T cell samples, with an average of roughly 3.3 million total reads per sample. Sorted cells were lysed in RLT buffer and RNA was extracted with DNase-treated RNeasy Micro or Mini kits, depending on cell number. To prevent cross-contamination, every cell subset was processed on its own, while patient and healthy donor samples were processed together. Using the immunoSEQ multiplex PCR, TCRB sequences were amplified from cDNA into 87-bp fragments spanning the CDR3 region. Sequencing of the amplicons was performed on the Illumina HiSeq platform. Processing in the source paper ran as follows. PCR bias was computationally corrected using synthetic template baselines, reads within Hamming distance 2 were collapsed, and singletons that could not be merged were discarded. By aligning reads against IMGT, V, D and J genes, CDR3 length, and insertions or deletions at six rearrangement sites were assigned. Within each subset, clonotype counts were normalized to sorted cell number, and only after that were true diversity and Gini coefficients computed with the tcR R package. The overlap coefficient, calculated on TCRB nucleotide sequences, was used to quantify repertoire sharing. In its TCRdb copy, this immuneACCESS table keeps in-frame sequences only and misses some clones. Where compared with another copy, unresolved V genes explain less than half of these, and the others have no known cause. Clone size and the V and J calls come from that table; the DNA yielded D and trimming. This sample has some 190,000 clones in its table, and roughly 8% of those were observed once. The ten largest account for approximately 0.87% of the sample.

Each donor gave one peripheral blood draw, roughly 120 mL on average, collected into heparinised tubes. A BD FACSAria II was used to sort naive, central memory, regulatory and stem cell-like memory CD4+ T cells with a panel that included CD45RO, CCR7, CD25, CD127, CD95 and CD27. All sorted populations exceeded 95% purity. PBMCs were isolated right away by Lymphoprep density gradient centrifugation and were stained directly, without culture. So that batch effects would be minimized, each experiment stained and sorted samples in pairs, pairing one healthy donor with one patient. This clone has a handful of counts. This clone's antigen is unknown. Base-call qualities are not available, and no considerably larger clone is one nucleotide away. Sequencing input: central memory CD4+ T cells from blood. The receptor was derived from a woman aged 35 to 49 with type 1 diabetes.

CDR3 loop: CASSPDRLGANVLTF. In nucleotide form, the sequence is TGTGCCAGCTCCCCGGACAGGTTGGGGGCCAACGTCCTGACTTTC. This receptor chain uses TRBV18 and TRBJ2-6; 7 central bases correspond to TRBD1. Trimming accounts for 6 bases at V and 4 bases at J, while the number of junction bases matched to no gene is 6. Taken from the germline V gene, the CDR1 and CDR2 loops are KGHSH and LQKENI. Measured from the cysteine to the phenylalanine, the CDR3 is 15 residues long. Left in the record is the CDR3 DNA by itself, 45 bases read in frame from the first base.